This TCR beta chain appears in the sequencing data of a study of memory CD4+ T cells and cytomegalovirus serostatus. About the study: Donors were healthy Belgian adults, under 10 CMV seropositive and around 24 seronegative.

CDR1 and CDR2 from the germline V gene are KGHSH and LQKENI. Trimming shortened V by 3 bases and J by 9 bases, and 6 bases separated the two germline ends. The CDR3 has 11 residues. In the case of this clone: Its antigen remains unidentified.

Original processing notes: Out-of-frame sequences were removed, leaving 2 million to 2.5 million distinct TCRbeta sequences. The repertoire was sequenced with immunoSEQ multiplex PCR; TCRdb's copy has only in-frame clones and lacks some. V and J calls and clone size are given by that table; D and trimming were obtained from the DNA. In the table there are approximately 52,000 clones, roughly three quarters of which are singletons. Single viable CD3+CD4+CD8-CD45RO+ cells were sorted as the memory CD4+ T cells. Study-wide results and caveats: The CMV-associated TCR signature appears largely within the CD4+ memory repertoire. CD4+ memory repertoires contained about two fifths of the 164 reported CMV TCRbeta sequences.

Sequenced: memory CD4+ T cells from blood. This rearrangement joins TRBV18 to TRBJ2-1, with D possibly matching TRBD1 (6 bases). This TCR was recovered from an adult in good health and CMV-seronegative. The CDR3 reads CASSPGAEQFF. The DNA for the CDR3 is TGTGCCAGCTCACCGGGGGCTGAGCAGTTCTTC.